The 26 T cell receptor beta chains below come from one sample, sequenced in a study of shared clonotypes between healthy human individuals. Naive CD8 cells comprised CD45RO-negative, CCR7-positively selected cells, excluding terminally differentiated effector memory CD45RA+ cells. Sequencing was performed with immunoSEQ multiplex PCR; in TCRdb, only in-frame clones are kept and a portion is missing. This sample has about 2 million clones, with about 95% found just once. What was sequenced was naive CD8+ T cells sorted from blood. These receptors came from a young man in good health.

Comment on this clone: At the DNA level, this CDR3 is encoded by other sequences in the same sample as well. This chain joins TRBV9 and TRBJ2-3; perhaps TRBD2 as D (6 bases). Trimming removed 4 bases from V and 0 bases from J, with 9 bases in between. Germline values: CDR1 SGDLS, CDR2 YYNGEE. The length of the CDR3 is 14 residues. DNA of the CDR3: TGTGCCAGCAGCCCGGGGACTAGCACAGATACGCAGTATTTT. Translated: CASSPGTSTDTQYF.

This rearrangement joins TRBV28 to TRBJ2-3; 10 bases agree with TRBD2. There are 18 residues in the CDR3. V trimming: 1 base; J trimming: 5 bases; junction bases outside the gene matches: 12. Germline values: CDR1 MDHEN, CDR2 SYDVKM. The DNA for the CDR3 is TGTGCCAGCAGTTTATCCGTCCGGCTAGCGGGGGCCCTAGATACGCAGTATTTT. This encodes CASSLSVRLAGALDTQYF.

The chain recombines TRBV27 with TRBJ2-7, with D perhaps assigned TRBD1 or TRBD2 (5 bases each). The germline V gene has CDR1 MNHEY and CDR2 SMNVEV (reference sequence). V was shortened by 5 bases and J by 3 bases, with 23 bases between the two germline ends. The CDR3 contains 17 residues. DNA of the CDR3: TGTGCCAGCAGTCCTCCCTACCGGGACGAGGTCGGCTACGAGCAGTACTTC. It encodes CASSPPYRDEVGYEQYF.

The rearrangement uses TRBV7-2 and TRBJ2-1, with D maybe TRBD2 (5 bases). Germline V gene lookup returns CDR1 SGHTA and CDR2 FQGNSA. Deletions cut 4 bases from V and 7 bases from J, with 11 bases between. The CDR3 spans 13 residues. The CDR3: CASSSTIRNEQFF. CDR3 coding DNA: TGTGCCAGCAGCTCGACTATCCGGAATGAGCAGTTCTTC.

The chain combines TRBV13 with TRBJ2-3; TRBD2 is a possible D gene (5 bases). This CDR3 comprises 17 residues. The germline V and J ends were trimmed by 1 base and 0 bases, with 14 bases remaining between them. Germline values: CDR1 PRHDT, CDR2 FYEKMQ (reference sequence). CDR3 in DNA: TGTGCCAGCAGCTTAGAGCGGTCTTATGCTAGCACAGATACGCAGTATTTT. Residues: CASSLERSYASTDTQYF.

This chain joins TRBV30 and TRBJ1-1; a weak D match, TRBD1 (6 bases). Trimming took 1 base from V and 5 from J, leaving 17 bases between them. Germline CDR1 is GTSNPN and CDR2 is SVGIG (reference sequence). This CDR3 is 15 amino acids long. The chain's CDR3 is CAWSALQGGATEAFF. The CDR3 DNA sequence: TGTGCCTGGAGTGCCCTACAGGGCGGTGCGACTGAAGCTTTCTTT.

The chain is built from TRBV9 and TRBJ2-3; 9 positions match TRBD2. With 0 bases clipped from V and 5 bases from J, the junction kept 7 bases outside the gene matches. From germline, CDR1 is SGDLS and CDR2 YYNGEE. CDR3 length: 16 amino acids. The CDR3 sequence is CASSVVERGAGDTQYF. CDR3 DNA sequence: TGTGCCAGCAGCGTAGTCGAGCGGGGGGCCGGAGATACGCAGTATTTT.

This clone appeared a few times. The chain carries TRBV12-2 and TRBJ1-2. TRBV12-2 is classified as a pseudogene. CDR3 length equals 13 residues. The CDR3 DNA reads TGTGCAAGTCGCTTCTCCGGGAATGATGGCTACACCTTC. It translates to CASRFSGNDGYTF.

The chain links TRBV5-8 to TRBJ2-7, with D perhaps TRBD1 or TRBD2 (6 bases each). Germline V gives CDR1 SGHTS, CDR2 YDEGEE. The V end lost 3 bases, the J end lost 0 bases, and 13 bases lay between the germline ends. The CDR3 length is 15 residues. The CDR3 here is CASSWGAGDSYEQYF. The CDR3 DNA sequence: TGTGCCAGCAGCTGGGGGGCAGGGGACTCCTACGAGCAGTACTTC. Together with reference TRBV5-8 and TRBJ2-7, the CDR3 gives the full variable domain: EAGVTQSPTHLIKTRGQQATLRCSPISGHTSVYWYQQALGLGLQFLLWYDEGEERNRGNFPPRFSGRQFPNYSSELNVNALELEDSALYLCASSWGAGDSYEQYFGPGTRLTVT.

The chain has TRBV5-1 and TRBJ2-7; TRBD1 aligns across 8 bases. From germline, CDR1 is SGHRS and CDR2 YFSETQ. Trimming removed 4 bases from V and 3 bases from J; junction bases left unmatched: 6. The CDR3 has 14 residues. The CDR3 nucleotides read TGCGCCAGCAGCCATGGACAGGGTTTCTACGAGCAGTACTTC. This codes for CASSHGQGFYEQYF.

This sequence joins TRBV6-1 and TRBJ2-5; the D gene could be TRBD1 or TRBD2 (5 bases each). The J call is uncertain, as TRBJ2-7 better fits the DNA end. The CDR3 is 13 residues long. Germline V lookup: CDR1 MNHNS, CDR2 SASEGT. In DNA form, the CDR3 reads TGTGCCAGCAGGTTGTGGGGGTCTAACGAGCAGTACTTC. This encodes CASRLWGSNEQYF.

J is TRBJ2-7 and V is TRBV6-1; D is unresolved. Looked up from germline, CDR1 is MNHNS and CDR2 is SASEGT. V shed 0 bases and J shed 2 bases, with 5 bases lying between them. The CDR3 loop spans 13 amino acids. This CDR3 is CASSEAQAYEQYF. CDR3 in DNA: TGTGCCAGCAGTGAAGCACAAGCCTACGAGCAGTACTTC.

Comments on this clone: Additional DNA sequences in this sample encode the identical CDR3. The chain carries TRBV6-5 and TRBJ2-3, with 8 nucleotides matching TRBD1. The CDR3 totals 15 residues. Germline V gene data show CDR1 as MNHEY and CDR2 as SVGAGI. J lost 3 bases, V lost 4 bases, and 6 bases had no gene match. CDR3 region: CASSSTGGSTDTQYF. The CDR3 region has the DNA TGTGCCAGCAGTTCTACAGGGGGTTCAACAGATACGCAGTATTTT.

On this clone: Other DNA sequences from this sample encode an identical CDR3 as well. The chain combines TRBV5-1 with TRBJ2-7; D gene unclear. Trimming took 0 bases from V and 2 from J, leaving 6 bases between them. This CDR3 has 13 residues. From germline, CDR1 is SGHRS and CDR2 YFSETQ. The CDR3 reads CASSLDLAYEQYF. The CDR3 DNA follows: TGCGCCAGCAGCTTGGACTTAGCCTACGAGCAGTACTTC.

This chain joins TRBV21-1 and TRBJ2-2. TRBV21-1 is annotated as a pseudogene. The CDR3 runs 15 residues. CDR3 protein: CASNRPVRHPGELFF. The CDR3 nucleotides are TGTGCCAGCAACAGACCCGTGCGGCATCCCGGGGAGCTGTTTTTT.

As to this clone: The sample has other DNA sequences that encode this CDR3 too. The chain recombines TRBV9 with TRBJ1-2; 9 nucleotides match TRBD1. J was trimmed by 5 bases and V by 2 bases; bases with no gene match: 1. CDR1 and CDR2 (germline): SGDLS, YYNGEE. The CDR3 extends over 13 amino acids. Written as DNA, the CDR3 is TGTGCCAGCAGCGTTGGGACAGGGTATGGCTACACCTTC. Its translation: CASSVGTGYGYTF.

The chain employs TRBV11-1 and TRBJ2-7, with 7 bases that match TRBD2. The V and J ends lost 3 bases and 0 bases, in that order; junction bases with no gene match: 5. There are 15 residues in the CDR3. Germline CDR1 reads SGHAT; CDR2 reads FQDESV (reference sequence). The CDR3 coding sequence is TGTGCCAGCAGCTTTATGGGGGGGACCTCCTACGAGCAGTACTTC. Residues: CASSFMGGTSYEQYF.

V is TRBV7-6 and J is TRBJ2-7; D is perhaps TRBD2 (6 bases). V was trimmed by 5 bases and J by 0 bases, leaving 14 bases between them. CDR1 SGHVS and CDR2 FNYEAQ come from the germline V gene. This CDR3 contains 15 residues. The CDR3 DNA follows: TGTGCCAGCAGCCCCCGACTAGGGAACTCCTACGAGCAGTACTTC. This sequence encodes CASSPRLGNSYEQYF.

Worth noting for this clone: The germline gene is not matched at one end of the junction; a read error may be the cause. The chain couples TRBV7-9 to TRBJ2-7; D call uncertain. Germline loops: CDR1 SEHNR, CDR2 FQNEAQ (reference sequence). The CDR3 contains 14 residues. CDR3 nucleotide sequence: TGTGCCAGCAGCTTACGCGTCTTCCAGTACGGGCAGTACTTC. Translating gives CASSLRVFQYGQYF.

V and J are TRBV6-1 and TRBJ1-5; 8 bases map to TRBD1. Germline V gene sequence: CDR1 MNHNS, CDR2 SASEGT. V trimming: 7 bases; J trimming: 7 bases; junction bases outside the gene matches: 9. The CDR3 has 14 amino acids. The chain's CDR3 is CASMSQGTGQPQHF. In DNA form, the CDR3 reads TGTGCCAGCATGTCTCAGGGGACAGGACAGCCCCAGCATTTT.

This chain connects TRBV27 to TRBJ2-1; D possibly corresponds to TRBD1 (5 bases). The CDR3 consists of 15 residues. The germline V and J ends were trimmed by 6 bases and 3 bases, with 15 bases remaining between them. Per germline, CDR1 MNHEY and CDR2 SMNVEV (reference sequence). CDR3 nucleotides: TGTGCCAGCAGACCCTCAGGGCATGACTACAATGAGCAGTTCTTC. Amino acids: CASRPSGHDYNEQFF.

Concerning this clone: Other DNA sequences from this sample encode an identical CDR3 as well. The CDR3 DNA sequence: TGCGCCAGCAGCTTAACAGGGCTAGAGACCCAGTACTTC. Encoded protein: CASSLTGLETQYF. The V call is TRBV5-1, the J call TRBJ2-5, with a possible D match to TRBD1 (6 bases). The CDR3 is 13 amino acids. From germline, CDR1 is SGHRS and CDR2 YFSETQ. The ends were cut back, 2 bases at V and 4 bases at J, with 9 bases in the middle.

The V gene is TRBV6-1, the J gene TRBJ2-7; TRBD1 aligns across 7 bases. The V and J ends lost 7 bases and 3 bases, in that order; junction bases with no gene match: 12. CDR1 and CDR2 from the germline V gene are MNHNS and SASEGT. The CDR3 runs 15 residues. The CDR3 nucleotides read TGTGCCAGCACCGCCACAGGGGTCGGTCTCTACGAGCAGTACTTC. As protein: CASTATGVGLYEQYF.

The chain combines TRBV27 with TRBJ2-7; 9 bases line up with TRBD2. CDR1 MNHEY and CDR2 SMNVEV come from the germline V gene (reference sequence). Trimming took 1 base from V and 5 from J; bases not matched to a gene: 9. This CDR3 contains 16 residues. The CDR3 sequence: CASSLYGGGGPDEQYF. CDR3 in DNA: TGTGCCAGCAGTTTATATGGCGGGGGGGGCCCCGACGAGCAGTACTTC.

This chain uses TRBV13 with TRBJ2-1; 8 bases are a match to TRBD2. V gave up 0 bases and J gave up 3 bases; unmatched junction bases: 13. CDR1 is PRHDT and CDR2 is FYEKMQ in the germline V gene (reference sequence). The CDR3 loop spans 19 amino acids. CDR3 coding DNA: TGTGCCAGCAGCTTAGGTGGTGCGTCTAGCGGGCTTCACTACAATGAGCAGTTCTTC. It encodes CASSLGGASSGLHYNEQFF.

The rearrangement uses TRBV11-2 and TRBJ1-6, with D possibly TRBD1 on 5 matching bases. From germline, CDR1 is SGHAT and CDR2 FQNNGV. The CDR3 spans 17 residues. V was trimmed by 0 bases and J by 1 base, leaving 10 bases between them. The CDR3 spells CASSLDPGVSYNSPLHF. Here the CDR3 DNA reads TGTGCCAGCAGCTTAGACCCGGGGGTTTCCTATAATTCACCCCTCCACTTT.